One sample yielded the 11 T cell receptor beta chains listed below, sequenced in a study of blood T cell repertoires in COVID-19. Some clones are missing from TCRdb's copy, which holds only in-frame ones; the method was immunoSEQ multiplex PCR. Among about 170,000 clones listed, about four fifths were seen once. The source material was peripheral blood. The receptors shown here come from a woman aged 80 or over with acute or convalescent COVID-19.

V and J are TRBV28 and TRBJ1-5; 8 positions match TRBD1. Trimming cost V 1 base and J 7 bases; bases outside gene matches: 6. There are 15 residues in the CDR3. In germline, CDR1 is MDHEN, CDR2 SYDVKM. The CDR3 region has the DNA TGTGCCAGCAGTTTATCCTCCAGGGGGCTCCAGCCCCAGCATTTT. Residues: CASSLSSRGLQPQHF.

The chain is built from TRBV3-1 (or the pseudogene TRBV3-2) and TRBJ1-6, with D tentatively TRBD1 (5 bases). Germline CDR1 is LGHDT and CDR2 is YNNKEL (reference sequence). The CDR3 is 16 residues long. Deletions cut 2 bases from V and 0 bases from J, with 8 bases between. DNA for the CDR3: TGTGCCAGCAGCCAACGGGGGAGCTCCTATAATTCACCCCTCCACTTT. It encodes CASSQRGSSYNSPLHF.

This rearrangement joins TRBV2 to TRBJ2-3; unclear D gene. The germline gives CDR1 SNHLY, CDR2 FYNNEI. Trimming cost V 6 bases and J 5 bases, with 15 bases left between them. This CDR3 is 14 amino acids long. The DNA for the CDR3 is TGTGCCAGCAGGGAGTTAACCTTTGGAGATACGCAGTATTTT. Its protein is CASRELTFGDTQYF.

This clone was picked up one time. Here the CDR3 DNA reads TGTGCCAGCAGCTTCCAGGCTACGAACACTGAAGCTTTCTTT. Protein product: CASSFQATNTEAFF. The rearrangement links TRBV5-6 to TRBJ1-1; D remains ambiguous. The CDR3 extends over 14 amino acids. Trimming removed 2 bases from V and 1 base from J, with 9 bases in between. CDR1 is SGHDT and CDR2 is YYEEEE in the germline V gene. Combining the CDR3 with reference TRBV5-6 and TRBJ1-1 gives the whole variable domain DAGVTQSPTHLIKTRGQQVTLRCSPKSGHDTVSWYQQALGQGPQFIFQYYEEEERQRGNFPDRFSGHQFPNYSSELNVNALLLGDSALYLCASSFQATNTEAFFGQGTRLTVV.

V and J are TRBV18 and TRBJ2-2; D is ambiguous. In germline, CDR1 is KGHSH, CDR2 LQKENI. The CDR3 totals 14 residues. V shed 6 bases and J shed 1 base, with 9 bases lying between them. CDR3 protein: CASSLVENTGELFF. The CDR3 coding sequence is TGTGCCAGCTCGCTAGTGGAGAACACCGGGGAGCTGTTTTTT. The complete variable domain, with remaining parts taken from reference TRBV18 and TRBJ2-2, reads NAGVMQNPRHLVRRRGQEARLRCSPMKGHSHVYWYRQLPEEGLKFMVYLQKENIIDESGMPKERFSAEFPKEGPSILRIQQVVRGDSAAYFCASSLVENTGELFFGEGSRLTVL.

The rearrangement uses TRBV5-1 and TRBJ2-3, with a tentative D call TRBD2 (5 bases). V was shortened by 3 bases and J by 1 base, with 9 bases between the two germline ends. CDR1 is SGHRS and CDR2 is YFSETQ in the germline V gene. The CDR3 is 14 amino acids. The CDR3 DNA follows: TGCGCCAGCAGCTCCGGACTCGGCACAGATACGCAGTATTTT. This translates into CASSSGLGTDTQYF.

This clone was observed a handful of times. The chain employs TRBV18 and TRBJ1-1; 11 nucleotides align to TRBD1. Germline V gives CDR1 KGHSH, CDR2 LQKENI. This CDR3 comprises 16 residues. Trimming cost V 4 bases and J 6 bases; bases outside gene matches: 10. Here the CDR3 reads CASSLYSPGQGAEAFF. The CDR3 DNA reads as TGTGCCAGCTCACTCTATTCTCCGGGACAGGGGGCTGAAGCTTTCTTT.

In this sample, this clone turned up a few times. The genes are TRBV30 and TRBJ2-2, with TRBD2 as a possible D gene (5 bases). Germline V gives CDR1 GTSNPN, CDR2 SVGIG (reference sequence). V lost 5 bases and J 5 bases, leaving 12 bases between the germline ends. This CDR3 contains 13 residues. The DNA for the CDR3 is TGTGCCTGGCGGGGTCAACTTACCGGGGAGCTGTTTTTT. It specifies CAWRGQLTGELFF.

The V call is TRBV19, the J call TRBJ1-1, with 8 bases matching TRBD1. V shed 5 bases and J 4 bases; nucleotides not matched to a gene: 12. Germline assignment: CDR1 LNHDA and CDR2 SQIVND (reference sequence). CDR3 length: 16 amino acids. CDR3 region: CASSWVAGGMGTEAFF. For the CDR3, the DNA is TGTGCCAGTAGTTGGGTGGCAGGGGGCATGGGCACTGAAGCTTTCTTT. Together with reference TRBV19 and TRBJ1-1, the CDR3 gives the full variable domain: DGGITQSPKYLFRKEGQNVTLSCEQNLNHDAMYWYRQDPGQGLRLIYYSQIVNDFQKGDIAEGYSVSREKKESFPLTVTSAQKNPTAFYLCASSWVAGGMGTEAFFGQGTRLTVV.

This chain connects TRBV11-2 to TRBJ2-6, with D hard to call. From germline, CDR1 is SGHAT and CDR2 FQNNGV. V shed 5 bases and J shed 1 base, with 6 bases lying between them. The length of the CDR3 is 14 residues. Here the CDR3 reads CASSAQSGANVLTF. The CDR3 DNA reads TGTGCCAGCAGCGCACAATCTGGGGCCAACGTCCTGACTTTC.

The chain employs TRBV7-2 and TRBJ2-3, with D possibly being TRBD1 (6 bases). Trimming took off 0 bases at V and 5 bases at J, with 15 bases between the two ends. The CDR3 totals 16 residues. Germline V gene sequence: CDR1 SGHTA, CDR2 FQGNSA. The CDR3 DNA is TGTGCCAGCAGCTTAGCGAGGGTAGGGGGTGGAGATACGCAGTATTTT. The encoded protein is CASSLARVGGGDTQYF. Full variable domain (rest looked up from reference TRBV7-2 and TRBJ2-3): GAGVSQSPSNKVTEKGKDVELRCDPISGHTALYWYRQSLGQGLEFLIYFQGNSAPDKSGLPSDRFSAERTGGSVSTLTIQRTQQEDSAVYLCASSLARVGGGDTQYFGPGTRLTVL.